Sequencing of this T cell receptor beta chain was carried out in a study of lymphopenia after photon versus proton radiotherapy. Findings and caveats of the study: A bigger post-nadir fall in TCR diversity correlated inversely with survival time in deceased patients. Proton therapy kept repertoires fairly stable, unlike photons, which gained effector/memory cells. Authors raise, but do not show, better survival with proton therapy.

A remark on this clone: Its target is not known.

Generated by immunoSEQ multiplex PCR, the TCRdb table keeps only in-frame clones and is missing some. The sample yields 50,000 to 60,000 clones, 92% seen once. This TCR came from a woman in her 40s with cholangiocarcinoma. This specimen consisted of peripheral blood, obtained from a patient treated with photon-based radiotherapy.

The CDR3 region has the DNA TGTGCCAGCAGCACAGGACAGGGAGAAGCTTTCTTT. Amino acid sequence: CASSTGQGEAFF. The V call is TRBV6-5, the J call TRBJ1-1; 8 bases agree with TRBD1. CDR1 MNHEY and CDR2 SVGAGI come from the germline V gene. The CDR3 runs to 12 residues. V trimming: 6 bases; J trimming: 8 bases; junction bases outside the gene matches: 5.